Listed here are 18 T cell receptor beta chains from one sample, sequenced in a study of T cell clonotyping in hematopoietic cell transplantation. Libraries were prepared by immunoSEQ multiplex PCR; TCRdb keeps only in-frame clonotypes and omits some of them. Of roughly 6,000 clones listed, about 86% were seen once; the top ten hold roughly 5%. The specimen was peripheral blood mononuclear cells, collected 100 days after allogeneic stem cell transplant. Receptors were obtained from a female patient in her forties or fifties who had an allogeneic stem cell transplant from a related donor, so the T cells may come from the graft donor. Some clones in this sample may be carry-over from other donors' samples.

The chain carries TRBV19 and TRBJ2-1, with TRBD1 as a possible D gene (5 bases). CDR3 length equals 14 residues. Trimming removed 6 bases at V and 7 bases at J, with 16 bases between. Germline CDR1 LNHDA, CDR2 SQIVND (reference sequence). The CDR3 region is CASSTDGHRNEQFF. CDR3 sequence (DNA): TGTGCCAGTAGCACGGACGGACACCGTAATGAGCAGTTCTTC.

This chain's CDR3 is CATSRKREGGNEQFF. The DNA of the CDR3 is TGTGCCACCAGCAGAAAGCGGGAGGGCGGCAATGAGCAGTTCTTC. J is TRBJ2-1 and V is TRBV15; 10 bases are shared with TRBD2. V lost 2 bases and J lost 6; bases outside the gene matches: 4. The CDR3 is made up of 15 amino acids. Germline CDR1 reads LNHNV; CDR2 reads YYDKDF (reference sequence).

This rearrangement joins TRBV27 to TRBJ1-4; D possibly corresponds to TRBD1 (6 bases). The CDR3 length is 16 residues. V lost 2 bases and J lost 8, with 18 bases in between. In germline, CDR1 is MNHEY, CDR2 SMNVEV (reference sequence). The CDR3 reads CASSLTGTGGHEKLFF. The CDR3 DNA follows: TGTGCCAGCAGTTTAACGGGGACCGGGGGACACGAAAAACTGTTTTTT.

The chain uses TRBV4-2 and TRBJ1-1; 7 bases fit TRBD1. Germline loops: CDR1 LGHNA, CDR2 YNFKEQ. The CDR3 is 16 amino acids. V lost 4 bases, J lost 5 bases, and 13 bases stayed unmatched. The chain's CDR3 is CASSPLGSGGGTEAFF. CDR3 in DNA: TGTGCCAGCAGCCCCTTAGGGTCAGGGGGAGGGACTGAAGCTTTCTTT.

This clone has a handful of counts. The V gene is TRBV7-8, the J gene TRBJ1-5, with D tentatively TRBD1 (5 bases). Germline CDR1 is SGHVS and CDR2 is FQNEAQ. The CDR3 runs to 15 residues. V dropped 5 bases and J dropped 4 bases, with 15 bases sitting between them. CDR3 sequence: CASSLPGGTNQPQHF. The CDR3 coding sequence is TGTGCCAGCAGCCTACCGGGGGGAACTAATCAGCCCCAGCATTTT.

The V call is TRBV5-1, the J call TRBJ2-2; 8 bases are shared with TRBD1. Germline assignment: CDR1 SGHRS and CDR2 YFSETQ. Unmatched junction bases numbered 6, after V lost 4 bases and J lost 1 base. The CDR3 runs 16 residues. The CDR3 is CASSGDRGVNTGELFF. The CDR3 coding sequence is TGCGCCAGCAGCGGAGACAGGGGCGTGAACACCGGGGAGCTGTTTTTT. Looking up the rest from reference TRBV5-1 and TRBJ2-2 gives the full variable domain: KAGVTQTPRYLIKTRGQQVTLSCSPISGHRSVSWYQQTPGQGLQFLFEYFSETQRNKGNFPGRFSGRQFSNSRSEMNVSTLELGDSALYLCASSGDRGVNTGELFFGEGSRLTVL.

This chain joins TRBV28 and TRBJ2-3, with TRBD1 matching over 7 bases. Germline V lookup: CDR1 MDHEN, CDR2 SYDVKM. This CDR3 contains 15 residues. J was trimmed by 0 bases and V by 7 bases; bases with no gene match: 7. In DNA, the CDR3 is TGTGCCAGCACCAAGCTGGGACAGAGCACAGATACGCAGTATTTT. It is translated as CASTKLGQSTDTQYF.

There are a few counts of this clone. The rearrangement joins TRBV27 to TRBJ2-6; possible D gene TRBD1, 7 bases. The CDR3 loop spans 18 amino acids. The germline V and J ends were trimmed by 6 bases and 0 bases, with 18 bases remaining between them. Germline V gives CDR1 MNHEY, CDR2 SMNVEV (reference sequence). The CDR3 spells CASRPRGVRLSGANVLTF. CDR3 nucleotide sequence: TGTGCCAGCAGACCCAGGGGGGTTAGACTCTCTGGGGCCAACGTCCTGACTTTC.

In its sample, this clone was seen a few times. This chain joins TRBV7-3 and TRBJ1-1; D gene uncertain. Per the germline V gene, CDR1 is SGHTA and CDR2 is FQGTGA. Trimming removed 6 bases from V and 1 base from J, with 9 bases in between. This CDR3 comprises 13 residues. CDR3: CASREDQNTEAFF. The CDR3 region has the DNA TGTGCCAGCAGGGAGGATCAGAACACTGAAGCTTTCTTT. The entire variable domain, with the rest obtained from reference TRBV7-3 and TRBJ1-1, is as follows: GAGVSQTPSNKVTEKGKYVELRCDPISGHTALYWYRQSLGQGPEFLIYFQGTGAADDSGLPNDRFFAVRPEGSVSTLKIQRTERGDSAVYLCASREDQNTEAFFGQGTRLTVV.

The V gene is TRBV14, the J gene TRBJ2-3, with TRBD2 as a possible D gene (6 bases). V lost 1 base, J lost 6 bases, and 11 bases lay in between. Germline CDR1 and CDR2: SGHDN and FVKESK. This CDR3 contains 14 residues. The CDR3 is CASSQAPGVDTQYF. The CDR3 coding sequence is TGTGCCAGCAGCCAAGCCCCGGGAGTTGATACGCAGTATTTT.

This clone was seen just once. CDR3 amino acids: CASNQGDLEVEKLFF. The CDR3 nucleotides read TGTGCCAGCAATCAGGGGGATTTGGAGGTTGAAAAACTGTTTTTT. This chain joins TRBV28 and TRBJ1-4, with TRBD1 identical over 7 bases. This CDR3 has 15 residues. V shed 7 bases and J 7 bases; nucleotides not matched to a gene: 12. Germline CDR1 and CDR2: MDHEN and SYDVKM.

CDR3 sequence (DNA): TGTGCCAGCAGTTCCCGAAGGGGTGCGGGGAGCGTTGGCAATCAGCCCCAGCATTTT. It yields the protein CASSSRRGAGSVGNQPQHF. The gene calls are TRBV28 and TRBJ1-5, with D maybe TRBD1 (5 bases). Germline assignment: CDR1 MDHEN and CDR2 SYDVKM. The CDR3 is 19 residues long. V lost 4 bases and J lost 2, with 24 bases in between.

V gene TRBV7-2 combines with J gene TRBJ2-7; 7 bases align to TRBD2. J was trimmed by 4 bases and V by 3 bases; bases with no gene match: 6. This CDR3 contains 14 residues. Germline assignment: CDR1 SGHTA and CDR2 FQGNSA. The CDR3 sequence: CASSFQREKYEQYF. The DNA for the CDR3 is TGTGCCAGCAGCTTTCAGCGGGAAAAGTACGAGCAGTACTTC.

J is TRBJ2-2 and V is TRBV5-4; tentatively, D is TRBD2 (6 bases). Germline V gene sequence: CDR1 SGHNT, CDR2 YYREEE (reference sequence). The CDR3 extends over 15 amino acids. V dropped 0 bases and J dropped 8 bases, with 14 bases sitting between them. The CDR3 DNA reads as TGTGCCAGCAGCTTGGGTGGACAAGGAGGGGGGGAGCTGTTTTTT. This sequence encodes CASSLGGQGGGELFF.

The chain combines TRBV4-3 with TRBJ2-3; TRBD2 agrees at 9 bases. Germline values: CDR1 LGHNA, CDR2 YSLEER. The V and J ends lost 4 bases and 2 bases, in that order; junction bases with no gene match: 10. The CDR3 extends over 17 amino acids. The CDR3 DNA reads as TGCGCCAGCAGCCCATCCGGACTAGCGAGGAACACAGATACGCAGTATTTT. It is translated as CASSPSGLARNTDTQYF.

This rearrangement joins TRBV13 to TRBJ2-1; D gene unclear. Looked up from germline, CDR1 is PRHDT and CDR2 is FYEKMQ (reference sequence). Trimming removed 1 base at V and 9 bases at J, with 13 bases between. CDR3 length equals 14 residues. The CDR3 DNA sequence: TGTGCCAGCAGCTTAGCGCGCCGCAGCAGTGAGCAGTTCTTC. It yields the protein CASSLARRSSEQFF.

The chain carries TRBV10-2 and TRBJ2-1, with 9 bases that match TRBD2. Germline CDR1 is WSHSY and CDR2 is SAAADI. This CDR3 has 13 residues. The junction had 3 bases not matched to a gene; V was cut back by 6 bases and J by 6 bases. The CDR3 region has the DNA TGCGCCAGCAGAATAGCGGGAGCCAATGAGCAGTTCTTC. Its translation is CASRIAGANEQFF.

This rearrangement joins TRBV11-2 to TRBJ2-7, with D perhaps TRBD2 (6 bases). V was trimmed by 1 base and J by 7 bases, leaving 17 bases between them. Germline assignment: CDR1 SGHAT and CDR2 FQNNGV. The CDR3 contains 15 residues. Written as DNA, the CDR3 is TGTGCCAGCAGCTTAGTTCGGGGGAGAGTGCGAGAGCAGTACTTC. Protein: CASSLVRGRVREQYF.